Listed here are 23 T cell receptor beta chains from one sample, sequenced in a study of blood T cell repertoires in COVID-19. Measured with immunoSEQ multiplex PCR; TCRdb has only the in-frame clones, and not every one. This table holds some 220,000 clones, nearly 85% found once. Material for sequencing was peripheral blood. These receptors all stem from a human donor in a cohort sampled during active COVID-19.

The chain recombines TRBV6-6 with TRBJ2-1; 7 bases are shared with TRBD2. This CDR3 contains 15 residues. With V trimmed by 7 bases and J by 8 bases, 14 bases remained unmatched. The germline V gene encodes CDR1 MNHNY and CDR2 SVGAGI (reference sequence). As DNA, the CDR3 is TGTGCCAGCACGCTTTTGAGTGGCGGGAGAGATGAGCAGTTCTTC. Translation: CASTLLSGGRDEQFF.

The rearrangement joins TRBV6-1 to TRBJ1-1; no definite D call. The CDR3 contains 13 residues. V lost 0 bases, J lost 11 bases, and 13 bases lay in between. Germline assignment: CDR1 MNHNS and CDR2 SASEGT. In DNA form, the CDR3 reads TGTGCCAGCAGTGAAGCGCGGGGAAATCGTGCTTTCTTT. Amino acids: CASSEARGNRAFF.

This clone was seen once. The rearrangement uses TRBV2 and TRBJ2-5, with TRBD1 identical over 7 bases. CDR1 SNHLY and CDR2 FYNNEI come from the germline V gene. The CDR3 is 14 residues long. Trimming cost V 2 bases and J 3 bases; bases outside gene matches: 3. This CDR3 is CASSEQTGKETQYF. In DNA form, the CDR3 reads TGTGCCAGCAGTGAACAGACAGGGAAAGAGACCCAGTACTTC.

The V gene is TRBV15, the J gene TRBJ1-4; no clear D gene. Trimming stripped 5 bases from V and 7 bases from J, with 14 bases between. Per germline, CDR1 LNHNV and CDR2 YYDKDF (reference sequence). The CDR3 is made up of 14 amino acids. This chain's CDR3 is CATSHRRMGEKLFF. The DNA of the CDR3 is TGTGCCACCAGCCACAGACGGATGGGTGAAAAACTGTTTTTT.

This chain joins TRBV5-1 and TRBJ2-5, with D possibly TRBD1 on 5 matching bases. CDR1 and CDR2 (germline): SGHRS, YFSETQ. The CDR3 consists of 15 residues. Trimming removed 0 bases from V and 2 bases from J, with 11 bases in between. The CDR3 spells CASSLARAGQETQYF. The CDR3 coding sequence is TGCGCCAGCAGCTTGGCCAGGGCAGGGCAAGAGACCCAGTACTTC.

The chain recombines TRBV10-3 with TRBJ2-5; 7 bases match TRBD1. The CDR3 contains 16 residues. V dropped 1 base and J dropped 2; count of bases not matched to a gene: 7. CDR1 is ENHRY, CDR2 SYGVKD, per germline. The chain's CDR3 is CAISEFLGQEQETQYF. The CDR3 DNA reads TGTGCCATCAGTGAGTTCCTAGGACAGGAGCAAGAGACCCAGTACTTC.

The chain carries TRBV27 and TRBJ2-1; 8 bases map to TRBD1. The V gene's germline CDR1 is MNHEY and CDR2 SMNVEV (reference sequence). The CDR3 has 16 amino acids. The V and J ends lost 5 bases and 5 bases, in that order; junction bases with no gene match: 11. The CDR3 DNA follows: TGTGCCAGCAGTCTCGCCGGGACAGGTCTAAACAATGAGCAGTTCTTC. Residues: CASSLAGTGLNNEQFF.

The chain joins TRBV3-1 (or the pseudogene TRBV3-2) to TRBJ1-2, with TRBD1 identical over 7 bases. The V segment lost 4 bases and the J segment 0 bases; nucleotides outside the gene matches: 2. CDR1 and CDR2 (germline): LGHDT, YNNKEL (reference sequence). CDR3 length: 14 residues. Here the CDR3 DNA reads TGTGCCAGCAGCCCTGGACAGGCTAACTATGGCTACACCTTC. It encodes CASSPGQANYGYTF.

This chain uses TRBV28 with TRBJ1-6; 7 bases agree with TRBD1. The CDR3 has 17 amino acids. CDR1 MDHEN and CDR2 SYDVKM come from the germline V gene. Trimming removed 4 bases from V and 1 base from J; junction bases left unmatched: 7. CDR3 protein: CASSSTGTGSYNSPLHF. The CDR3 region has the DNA TGTGCCAGCAGTTCGACAGGGACGGGATCCTATAATTCACCCCTCCACTTT.

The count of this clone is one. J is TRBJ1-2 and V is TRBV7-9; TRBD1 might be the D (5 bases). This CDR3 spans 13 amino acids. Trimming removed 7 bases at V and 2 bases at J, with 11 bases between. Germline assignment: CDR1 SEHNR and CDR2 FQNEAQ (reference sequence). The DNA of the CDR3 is TGTGCCAGCATCGGGGGAGGGAACTATGGCTACACCTTC. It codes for CASIGGGNYGYTF.

The CDR3 DNA reads TGTGCCAGCAGTTCCGGGACAGGGGAGGGCTATGGCTACACCTTC. It specifies CASSSGTGEGYGYTF. This chain connects TRBV6-2 or TRBV6-3 to TRBJ1-2, with TRBD1 identical over 10 bases. J was trimmed by 4 bases and V by 4 bases; bases with no gene match: 6. The CDR3 extends over 15 amino acids. The germline gives CDR1 MNHEY, CDR2 SVGEGT.

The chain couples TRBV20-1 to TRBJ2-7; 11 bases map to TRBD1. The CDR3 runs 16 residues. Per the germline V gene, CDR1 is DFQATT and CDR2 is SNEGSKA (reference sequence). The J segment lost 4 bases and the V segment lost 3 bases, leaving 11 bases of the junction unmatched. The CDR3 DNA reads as TGCAGTGCTAGTACCTGGACAGGGGGCGTCCTGTACGAGCAGTACTTC. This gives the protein CSASTWTGGVLYEQYF.

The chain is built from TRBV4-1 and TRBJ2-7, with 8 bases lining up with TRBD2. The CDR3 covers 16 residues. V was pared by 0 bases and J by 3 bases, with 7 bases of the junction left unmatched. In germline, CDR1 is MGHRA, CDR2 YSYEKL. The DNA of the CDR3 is TGCGCCAGCAGCCAAGATCAAGCGGGGGCCTACTACGAGCAGTACTTC. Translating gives CASSQDQAGAYYEQYF.

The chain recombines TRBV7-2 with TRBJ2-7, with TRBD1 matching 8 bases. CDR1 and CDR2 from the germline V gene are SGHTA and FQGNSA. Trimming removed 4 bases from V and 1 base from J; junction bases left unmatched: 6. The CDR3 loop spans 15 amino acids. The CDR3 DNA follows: TGTGCCAGCAGCTCAAGGACAGGGACATCCTACGAGCAGTACTTC. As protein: CASSSRTGTSYEQYF.

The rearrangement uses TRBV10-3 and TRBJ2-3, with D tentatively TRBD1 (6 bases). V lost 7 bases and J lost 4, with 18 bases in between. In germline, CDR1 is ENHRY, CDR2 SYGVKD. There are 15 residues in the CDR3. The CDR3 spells CAIKKGVEISDTQYF. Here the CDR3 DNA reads TGTGCCATCAAAAAGGGGGTCGAAATTTCAGATACGCAGTATTTT.

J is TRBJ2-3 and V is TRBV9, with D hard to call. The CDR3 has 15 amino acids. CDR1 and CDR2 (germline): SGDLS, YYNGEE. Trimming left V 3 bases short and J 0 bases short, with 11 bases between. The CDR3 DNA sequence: TGTGCCAGCAGCGCCACGGGTACTAGCACAGATACGCAGTATTTT. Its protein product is CASSATGTSTDTQYF.

The CDR3 is CASSTGAAVNSPLHF. CDR3 bases: TGTGCCAGTTCTACAGGGGCCGCGGTCAATTCACCCCTCCACTTT. The chain joins TRBV2 to TRBJ1-6; 7 nucleotides line up with TRBD1. Trimming removed 9 bases from V and 7 bases from J; junction bases left unmatched: 12. This CDR3 comprises 15 residues. Germline assignment: CDR1 SNHLY and CDR2 FYNNEI.

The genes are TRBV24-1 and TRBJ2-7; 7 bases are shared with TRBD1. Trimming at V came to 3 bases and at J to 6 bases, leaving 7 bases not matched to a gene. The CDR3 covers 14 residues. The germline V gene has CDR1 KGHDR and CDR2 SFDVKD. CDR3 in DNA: TGTGCCACCAGTGATCCCACAGGGGTGGGCGAGCAGTACTTC. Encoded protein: CATSDPTGVGEQYF.

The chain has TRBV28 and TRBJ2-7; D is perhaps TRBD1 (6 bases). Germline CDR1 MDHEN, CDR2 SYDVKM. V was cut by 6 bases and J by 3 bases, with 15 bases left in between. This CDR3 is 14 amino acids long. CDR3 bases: TGTGCCAGCAGCTCTACGGGACAATTCTACGAGCAGTACTTC. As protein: CASSSTGQFYEQYF.

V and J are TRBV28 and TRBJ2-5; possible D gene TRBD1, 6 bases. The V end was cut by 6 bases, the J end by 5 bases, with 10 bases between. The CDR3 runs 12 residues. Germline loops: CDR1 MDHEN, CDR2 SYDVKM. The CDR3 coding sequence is TGTGCCAGCAGAGGACAGCGGGAGACCCAGTACTTC. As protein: CASRGQRETQYF.

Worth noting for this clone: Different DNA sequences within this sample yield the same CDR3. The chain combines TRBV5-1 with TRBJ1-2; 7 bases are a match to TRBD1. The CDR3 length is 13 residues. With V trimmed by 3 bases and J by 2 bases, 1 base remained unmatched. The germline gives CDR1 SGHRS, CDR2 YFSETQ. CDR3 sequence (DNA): TGCGCCAGCAGCTCAGGGGGAAACTATGGCTACACCTTC. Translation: CASSSGGNYGYTF.

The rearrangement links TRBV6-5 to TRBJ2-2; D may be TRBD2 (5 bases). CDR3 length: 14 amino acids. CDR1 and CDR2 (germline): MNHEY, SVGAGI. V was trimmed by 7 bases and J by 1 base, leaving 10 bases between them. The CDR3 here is CASKPRENTGELFF. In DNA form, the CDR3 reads TGTGCCAGCAAACCCCGGGAGAACACCGGGGAGCTGTTTTTT.

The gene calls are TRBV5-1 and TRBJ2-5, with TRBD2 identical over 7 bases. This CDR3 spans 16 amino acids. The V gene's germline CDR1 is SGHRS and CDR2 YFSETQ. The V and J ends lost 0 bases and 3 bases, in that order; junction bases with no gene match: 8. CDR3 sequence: CASSLGSSGAEETQYF. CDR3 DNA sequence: TGCGCCAGCAGCTTGGGGTCAAGCGGGGCCGAAGAGACCCAGTACTTC.